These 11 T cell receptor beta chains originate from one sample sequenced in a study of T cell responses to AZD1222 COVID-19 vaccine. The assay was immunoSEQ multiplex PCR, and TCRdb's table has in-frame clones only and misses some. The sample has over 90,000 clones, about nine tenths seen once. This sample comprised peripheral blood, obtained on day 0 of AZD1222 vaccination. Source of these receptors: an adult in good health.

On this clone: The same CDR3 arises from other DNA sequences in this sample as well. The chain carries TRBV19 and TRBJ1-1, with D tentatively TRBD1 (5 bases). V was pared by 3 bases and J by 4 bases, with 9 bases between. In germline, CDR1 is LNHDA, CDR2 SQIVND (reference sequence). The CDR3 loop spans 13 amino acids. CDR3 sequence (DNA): TGTGCCAGTAGTATTGGCGGGGGCACTGAAGCTTTCTTT. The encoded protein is CASSIGGGTEAFF.

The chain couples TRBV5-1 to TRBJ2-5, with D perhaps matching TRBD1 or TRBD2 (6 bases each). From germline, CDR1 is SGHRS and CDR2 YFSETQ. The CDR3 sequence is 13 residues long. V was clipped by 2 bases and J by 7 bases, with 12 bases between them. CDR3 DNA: TGCGCCAGCAGCTTAAGGGGGGATGGGACCCAGTACTTC. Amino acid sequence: CASSLRGDGTQYF.

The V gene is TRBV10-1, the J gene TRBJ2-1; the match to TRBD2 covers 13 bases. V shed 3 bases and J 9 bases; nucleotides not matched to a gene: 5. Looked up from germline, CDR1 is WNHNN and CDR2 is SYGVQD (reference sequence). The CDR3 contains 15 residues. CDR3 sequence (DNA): TGCGCCAGCAGTGACCGGACTAGCGGGGGTTTTGAGCAGTTCTTC. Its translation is CASSDRTSGGFEQFF.

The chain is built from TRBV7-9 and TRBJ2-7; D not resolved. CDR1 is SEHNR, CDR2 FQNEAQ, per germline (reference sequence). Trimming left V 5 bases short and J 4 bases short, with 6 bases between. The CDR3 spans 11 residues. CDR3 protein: CASSNGYEQYF. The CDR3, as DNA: TGTGCCAGCAGCAATGGGTACGAGCAGTACTTC.

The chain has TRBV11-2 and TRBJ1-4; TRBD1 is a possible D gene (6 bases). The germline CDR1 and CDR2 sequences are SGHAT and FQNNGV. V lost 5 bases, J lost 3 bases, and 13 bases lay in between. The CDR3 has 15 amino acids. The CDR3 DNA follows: TGTGCCAGCAGCGTAGCCAGGGGTGCTAATGAAAAACTGTTTTTT. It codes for CASSVARGANEKLFF.

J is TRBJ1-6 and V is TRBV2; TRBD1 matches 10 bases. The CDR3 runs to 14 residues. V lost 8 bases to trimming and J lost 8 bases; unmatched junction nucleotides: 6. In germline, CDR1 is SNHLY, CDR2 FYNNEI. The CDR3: CASGDRGRDSPLHF. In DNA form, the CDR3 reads TGTGCCAGCGGAGACAGGGGGCGAGATTCACCCCTCCACTTT.

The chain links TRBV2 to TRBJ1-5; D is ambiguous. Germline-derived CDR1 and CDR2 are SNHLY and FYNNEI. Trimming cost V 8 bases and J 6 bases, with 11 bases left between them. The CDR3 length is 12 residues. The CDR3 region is CASALGGQPQHF. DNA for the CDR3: TGTGCCAGCGCCCTGGGAGGTCAGCCCCAGCATTTT.

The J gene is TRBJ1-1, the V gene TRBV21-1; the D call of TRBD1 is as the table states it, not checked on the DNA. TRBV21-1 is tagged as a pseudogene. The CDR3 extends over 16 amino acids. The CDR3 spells CASRHTAPGGNTEAFF. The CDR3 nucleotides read TGTGCCAGCAGACATACAGCACCCGGTGGGAACACTGAAGCTTTCTTT.

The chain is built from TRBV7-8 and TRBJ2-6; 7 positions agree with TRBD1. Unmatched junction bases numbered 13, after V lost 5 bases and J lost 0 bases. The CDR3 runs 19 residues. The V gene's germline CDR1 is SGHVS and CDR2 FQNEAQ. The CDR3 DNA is TGTGCCAGCAGCCTTAATGACAGGGCAATTCACTCTGGGGCCAACGTCCTGACTTTC. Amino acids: CASSLNDRAIHSGANVLTF.

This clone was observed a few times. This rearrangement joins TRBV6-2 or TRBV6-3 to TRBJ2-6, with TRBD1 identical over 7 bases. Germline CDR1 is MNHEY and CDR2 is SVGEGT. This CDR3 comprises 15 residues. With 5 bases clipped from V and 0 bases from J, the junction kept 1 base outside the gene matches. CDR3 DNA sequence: TGTGCCAGCAGTGACAGGGCCTCTGGGGCCAACGTCCTGACTTTC. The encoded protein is CASSDRASGANVLTF.

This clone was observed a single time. The CDR3 spells CASRQEGGSQPQHF. CDR3 nucleotides: TGTGCCAGCCGCCAAGAGGGGGGATCTCAGCCCCAGCATTTT. The rearrangement links TRBV28 to TRBJ1-5, with a possible D match to TRBD1 (6 bases). The V end lost 8 bases, the J end lost 6 bases, and 17 bases lay between the germline ends. CDR3 size: 14 residues. The V gene's germline CDR1 is MDHEN and CDR2 SYDVKM.